Shown below are 10 T cell receptor beta chains from a single sample sequenced in a study of radiotherapy plus CTLA-4 blockade in lung cancer. Assay used: immunoSEQ multiplex PCR; TCRdb lists only in-frame clones, some missing. The sample has about 85,000 clones, about 90% seen once. The sequencing here drew on peripheral blood, taken from a patient treated with radiotherapy plus ipilimumab. These TCRs come from a human donor with non-small cell lung cancer who had a partial response to radiotherapy plus ipilimumab.

There are a few counts of this clone. The rearrangement uses TRBV6-1 and TRBJ1-2; D is perhaps TRBD1 (6 bases). Germline CDR1 and CDR2: MNHNS and SASEGT. Trimming left V 0 bases short and J 4 bases short, with 6 bases between. The CDR3 runs 13 residues. The CDR3 DNA reads TGTGCCAGCAGTGAAGCGGACAGCTATGGCTACACCTTC. It translates to CASSEADSYGYTF.

The V call is TRBV11-2, the J call TRBJ1-3, with D possibly being TRBD1 (6 bases). Trimming removed 3 bases from V and 4 bases from J, with 13 bases in between. This CDR3 is 15 amino acids long. Germline values: CDR1 SGHAT, CDR2 FQNNGV. DNA of the CDR3: TGTGCCAGCAGCTTGGGGGGGCTGGGAGGAAACACCATATATTTT. Residues: CASSLGGLGGNTIYF.

J is TRBJ2-3 and V is TRBV28, with D perhaps matching TRBD2 (6 bases). Germline values: CDR1 MDHEN, CDR2 SYDVKM. The CDR3 contains 16 residues. Trimming pared 4 bases from V and 5 bases from J, leaving 19 bases between. In DNA form, the CDR3 reads TGTGCCAGCAGTTCGGAGGCGGCTAGCGAAATAGATACGCAGTATTTT. Residues: CASSSEAASEIDTQYF. Based on the CDR3 plus reference TRBV28 and TRBJ2-3, the full variable domain is DVKVTQSSRYLVKRTGEKVFLECVQDMDHENMFWYRQDPGLGLRLIYFSYDVKMKEKGDIPEGYSVSREKKERFSLILESASTNQTSMYLCASSSEAASEIDTQYFGPGTRLTVL.

This sequence joins TRBV28 and TRBJ2-1, with D maybe TRBD2 (6 bases). The CDR3 has 14 residues. V gave up 7 bases and J gave up 0 bases, with 10 bases separating them. The germline gives CDR1 MDHEN, CDR2 SYDVKM. The CDR3 nucleotides are TGTGCCAGCATAAATAGCGGCTCCTACAATGAGCAGTTCTTC. Amino acids: CASINSGSYNEQFF.

The chain joins TRBV30 to TRBJ2-3; 8 bases match TRBD2. The J segment lost 2 bases and the V segment lost 7 bases, leaving 14 bases of the junction unmatched. Germline V gene sequence: CDR1 GTSNPN, CDR2 SVGIG (reference sequence). The CDR3 extends over 16 amino acids. CDR3 nucleotides: TGTGCCTACCGGCGGGGGGTACCCACGCCCACAGATACGCAGTATTTT. Amino acids: CAYRRGVPTPTDTQYF.

The rearrangement links TRBV5-6 to TRBJ2-5; 14 nucleotides align to TRBD2. The CDR3 is 19 amino acids. V trimming: 2 bases; J trimming: 4 bases; junction bases outside the gene matches: 13. Germline-derived CDR1 and CDR2 are SGHDT and YYEEEE. The CDR3 sequence is CASSLRLAGGPPGGETQYF. The CDR3, as DNA: TGTGCCAGCAGCTTACGACTAGCGGGAGGGCCCCCGGGGGGAGAGACCCAGTACTTC. Filled out from reference TRBV5-6 and TRBJ2-5, the complete variable domain reads DAGVTQSPTHLIKTRGQQVTLRCSPKSGHDTVSWYQQALGQGPQFIFQYYEEEERQRGNFPDRFSGHQFPNYSSELNVNALLLGDSALYLCASSLRLAGGPPGGETQYFGPGTRLLVL.

J is TRBJ1-1 and V is TRBV5-1; 8 nucleotides line up with TRBD1. The germline gives CDR1 SGHRS, CDR2 YFSETQ. Trimming cost V 4 bases and J 4 bases; bases outside gene matches: 6. CDR3 size: 14 residues. The CDR3 is CASSLGQGGTEAFF. DNA for the CDR3: TGCGCCAGCAGCCTAGGACAGGGTGGCACTGAAGCTTTCTTT. Full variable domain (remainder filled in from reference TRBV5-1 and TRBJ1-1): KAGVTQTPRYLIKTRGQQVTLSCSPISGHRSVSWYQQTPGQGLQFLFEYFSETQRNKGNFPGRFSGRQFSNSRSEMNVSTLELGDSALYLCASSLGQGGTEAFFGQGTRLTVV.

This clone was detected only a few times. The CDR3 nucleotides read TGCAGTGCTAGGGGAGGGTCTGAAGCTTTCTTT. Its protein product is CSARGGSEAFF. The J gene is TRBJ1-1, the V gene TRBV20-1; D unresolved. Trimming removed 3 bases at V and 6 bases at J, with 8 bases between. The V gene's germline CDR1 is DFQATT and CDR2 SNEGSKA (reference sequence). The CDR3 has 11 amino acids.

V usage is TRBV19 and J usage is TRBJ2-3, with D perhaps TRBD2 (6 bases). CDR1 is LNHDA, CDR2 SQIVND, per germline (reference sequence). V lost 3 bases and J 1 base, leaving 11 bases between the germline ends. The CDR3 runs to 15 residues. The CDR3 loop is CASSIGSPGTDTQYF. The CDR3 nucleotides read TGTGCCAGTAGTATCGGGAGTCCGGGCACAGATACGCAGTATTTT.

This chain links TRBV7-9 with TRBJ2-1; the match to TRBD2 covers 14 bases. Germline CDR1 is SEHNR and CDR2 is FQNEAQ (reference sequence). J gave up 6 bases and V 0 bases, and 4 bases lay outside the gene matches. This CDR3 contains 17 residues. The CDR3, as DNA: TGTGCCAGCAGCTTAGCGCGGGGGACTAGCGGGAGCAATGAGCAGTTCTTC. The encoded protein is CASSLARGTSGSNEQFF. The variable domain in full, with the rest retrieved from reference TRBV7-9 and TRBJ2-1, is DTGVSQNPRHKITKRGQNVTFRCDPISEHNRLYWYRQTLGQGPEFLTYFQNEAQLEKSRLLSDRFSAERPKGSFSTLEIQRTEQGDSAMYLCASSLARGTSGSNEQFFGPGTRLTVL.